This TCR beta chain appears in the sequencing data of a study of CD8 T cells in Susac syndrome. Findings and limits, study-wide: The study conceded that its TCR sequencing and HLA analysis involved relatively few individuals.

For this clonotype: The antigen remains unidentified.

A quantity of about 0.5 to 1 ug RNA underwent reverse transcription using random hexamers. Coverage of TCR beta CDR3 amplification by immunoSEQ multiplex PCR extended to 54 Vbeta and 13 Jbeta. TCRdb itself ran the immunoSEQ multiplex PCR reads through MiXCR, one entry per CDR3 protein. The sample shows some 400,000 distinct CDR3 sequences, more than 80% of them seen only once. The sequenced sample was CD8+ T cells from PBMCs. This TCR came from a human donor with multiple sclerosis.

The CDR3 sequence: CASSPSLYTEAFF. In DNA form, the CDR3 reads TGTGCCAGCAGCCCCAGTTTGTACACTGAAGCTTTCTTT. V and J are TRBV5-6 and TRBJ1-1, with no clear D. The CDR3 has 13 amino acids. With 4 bases removed from V and 3 bases from J, the gap between germline ends came to 10 bases. The germline CDR1 and CDR2 sequences are SGHDT and YYEEEE.